This T cell receptor beta chain was identified in a study of blood T cell repertoires in COVID-19. In the study overall: Donors in the United States, Italy and Spain gave samples during acute or convalescent COVID-19. T cells, B-cell-depleted T cells, or PBMCs provided the cDNA or gDNA that served as material.

Original handling: Researchers report that nucleated cell counts were estimated from reference gene primer amplification. Assay: immunoSEQ multiplex PCR; the TCRdb copy retains only in-frame clones and omits some. V, J and clone size are those of that table, while D and trimming were read from the DNA. The sample includes about 74,000 clones, approximately 86% seen only once; the top ten take roughly 2.1%. Germline V gene sequence: CDR1 SNHLY, CDR2 FYNNEI. The ends lost 6 bases at V and 1 base at J; junction bases unmatched: 4. This CDR3 is 15 amino acids long. Specimen: peripheral blood. The receptor's source is a woman aged 80 or older with active or convalescent COVID-19. The chain joins TRBV2 to TRBJ1-5; 9 bases fit TRBD1. CDR3 coding DNA: TGTGCCAGCAGACAGGGGGCGCGAAGCAATCAGCCCCAGCATTTT. Protein: CASRQGARSNQPQHF.